This T cell receptor (beta chain) emerged from a study of control samples from healthy donors and cancer patients. Only in-frame clones appear in the TCRdb table, and some are missing; sequencing was by immunoSEQ multiplex PCR. The repertoire has over 150,000 clones, around 94% of them found once; the top ten carry about 14%. Germline assignment: CDR1 LNHDA and CDR2 SQIVND (reference sequence). The CDR3 spans 14 residues. Between the trimmed V and J ends, which lost 7 bases and 1 base, there was a span of 12 bases. This rearrangement joins TRBV19 to TRBJ2-3; D possibly corresponds to TRBD2 (6 bases). Sequencing was performed on PBMCs. The receptor was isolated from a man aged 55 to 69 with colorectal cancer. The CDR3 loop is CASKEPGGTDTQYF. The CDR3 nucleotides are TGTGCCAGTAAGGAGCCGGGGGGCACAGATACGCAGTATTTT.